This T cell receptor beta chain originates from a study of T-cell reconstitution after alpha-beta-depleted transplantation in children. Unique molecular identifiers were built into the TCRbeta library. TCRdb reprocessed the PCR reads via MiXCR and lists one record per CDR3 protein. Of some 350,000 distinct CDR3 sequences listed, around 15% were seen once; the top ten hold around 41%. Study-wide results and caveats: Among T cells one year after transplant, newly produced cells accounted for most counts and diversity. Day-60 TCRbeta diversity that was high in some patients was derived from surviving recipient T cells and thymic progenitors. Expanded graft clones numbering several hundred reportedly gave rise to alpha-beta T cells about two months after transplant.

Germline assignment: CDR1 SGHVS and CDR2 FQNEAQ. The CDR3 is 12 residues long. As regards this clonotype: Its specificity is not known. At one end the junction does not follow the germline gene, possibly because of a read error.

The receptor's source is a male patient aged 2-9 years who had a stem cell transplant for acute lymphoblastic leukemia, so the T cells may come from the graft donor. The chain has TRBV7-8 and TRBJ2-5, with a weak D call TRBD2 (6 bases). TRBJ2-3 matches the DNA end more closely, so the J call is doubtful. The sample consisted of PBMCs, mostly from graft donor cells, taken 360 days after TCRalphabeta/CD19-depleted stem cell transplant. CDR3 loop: CASSLAAGTQYF. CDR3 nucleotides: TGTGCCAGCAGTTTAGCGGCGGGTACGCAGTATTTT.